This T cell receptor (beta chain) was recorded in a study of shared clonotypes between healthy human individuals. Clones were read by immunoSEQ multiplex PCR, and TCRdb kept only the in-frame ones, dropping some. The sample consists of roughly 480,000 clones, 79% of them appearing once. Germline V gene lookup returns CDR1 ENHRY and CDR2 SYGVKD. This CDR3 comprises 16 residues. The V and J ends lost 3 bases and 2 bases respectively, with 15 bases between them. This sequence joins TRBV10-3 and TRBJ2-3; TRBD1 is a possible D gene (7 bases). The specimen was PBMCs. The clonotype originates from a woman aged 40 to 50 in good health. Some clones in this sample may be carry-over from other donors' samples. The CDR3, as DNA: TGTGCCATCAGTGAACGGGAGACAGGGCTCACAGATACGCAGTATTTT. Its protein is CAISERETGLTDTQYF.